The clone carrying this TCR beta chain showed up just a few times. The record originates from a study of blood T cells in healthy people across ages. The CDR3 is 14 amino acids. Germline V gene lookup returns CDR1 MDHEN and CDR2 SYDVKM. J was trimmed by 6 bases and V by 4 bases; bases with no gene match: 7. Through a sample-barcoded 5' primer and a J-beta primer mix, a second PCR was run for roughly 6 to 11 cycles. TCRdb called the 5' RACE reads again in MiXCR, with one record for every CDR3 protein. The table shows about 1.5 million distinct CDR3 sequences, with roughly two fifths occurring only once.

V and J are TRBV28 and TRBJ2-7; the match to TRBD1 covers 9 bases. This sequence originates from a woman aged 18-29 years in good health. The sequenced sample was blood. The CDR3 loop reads CASSSQGALVEQYF. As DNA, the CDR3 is TGTGCCAGCAGTTCACAGGGGGCGCTGGTCGAGCAGTACTTC.